The rows below give T cell receptor beta chains drawn from one sample of a study of blood T cell repertoires in COVID-19. The method was immunoSEQ multiplex PCR; TCRdb's version includes in-frame clones alone and lacks a portion of them. The sample contains about 50,000 clones, more than 70% of which appear only once. Sample: peripheral blood. The source of these receptors is a woman between 55 and 75 years old with acute or convalescent COVID-19. The CDR3 runs from the conserved cysteine through the conserved F or W. The D gene is left open where the match is weak. Size is stated for part of the rows, as once, few or many counts, or as a class when the clone is expanded.

>TRBD1|TRBJ2-7|-|TRBV6-5
CASSAPGQGVYEQYF
TGTGCCAGCAGCGCACCGGGACAGGGGGTCTACGAGCAGTACTTC
>TRBD1|TRBJ2-1|-|TRBV28
CASSSPGQGAYNEQFF
TGTGCCAGCAGTTCCCCCGGGCAGGGGGCCTACAATGAGCAGTTCTTC
>TRBD1|TRBJ2-7|-|TRBV7-9
CATASGQGAPQYF
TGTGCCACCGCCTCCGGACAGGGGGCGCCGCAGTACTTC
>-|TRBJ1-2|-|TRBV7-2
CASSLGSAANYGYTF
TGTGCCAGCAGCTTAGGATCTGCGGCTAACTATGGCTACACCTTC
>-|TRBJ1-1|-|TRBV2
CASELHERSMNTEAFF
TGTGCCAGCGAACTACACGAACGGAGCATGAACACTGAAGCTTTCTTT
>TRBD1|TRBJ2-1|-|TRBV5-1
CASSPGQASYNEQFF
TGCGCCAGCAGCCCAGGACAGGCCTCCTACAATGAGCAGTTCTTC
>TRBD1|TRBJ1-3|-|TRBV2
CASSDVRGDFGNTIYF
TGTGCCAGCAGTGACGTCAGGGGGGACTTTGGGAACACCATATATTTT
>TRBD1|TRBJ2-7|medium-sized|TRBV5-1
CASSLGDRDEQYF
TGCGCCAGCAGCTTGGGGGACAGGGACGAGCAGTACTTC
>TRBD1|TRBJ1-4|-|TRBV15
CATSRDRGPGQGEKLFF
TGTGCCACCAGCAGAGATCGGGGACCTGGACAGGGAGAAAAACTGTTTTTT
>-|TRBJ1-1|-|TRBV5-4
CASSQKQARGTEAFF
TGTGCCAGCAGCCAGAAGCAGGCACGGGGCACTGAAGCTTTCTTT
>TRBD1|TRBJ2-7|-|TRBV11-2
CASSPTGRGRGEPYEQYF
TGTGCCAGCAGCCCAACGGGCAGGGGGCGAGGGGAACCCTACGAGCAGTACTTC
>-|TRBJ1-5|-|TRBV30
CAWSRGSEQPQHF
TGTGCCTGGAGTAGGGGCTCCGAACAGCCCCAGCATTTT
>TRBD1|TRBJ1-2|-|TRBV25-1
CASRGTGGEANYGYTF
TGTGCCAGCAGGGGGACAGGGGGGGAGGCTAACTATGGCTACACCTTC
>-|TRBJ2-5|-|TRBV10-3
CASGIGSEETQYF
TGTGCCAGCGGGATCGGGTCGGAAGAGACCCAGTACTTC
>TRBD1|TRBJ2-1|-|TRBV20-1
CSARRQGPKFF
TGCAGTGCTAGAAGACAGGGCCCTAAGTTCTTC
>TRBD1|TRBJ1-4|-|TRBV27
CASRGTGREKLFF
TGTGCCAGCAGAGGGACAGGGCGTGAAAAACTGTTTTTT
>-|TRBJ2-7|-|TRBV9
CASSVASFSYEQYF
TGTGCCAGCAGCGTAGCTAGTTTTTCCTACGAGCAGTACTTC
>-|TRBJ2-5|-|TRBV19
CASSIFSGSQETQYF
TGTGCCAGTAGTATTTTTTCCGGGAGTCAAGAGACCCAGTACTTC
>-|TRBJ2-7|-|TRBV6-5
CASTSTGLIVYEQYF
TGTGCCAGCACCTCAACAGGGTTAATCGTGTACGAGCAGTACTTC
>TRBD2|TRBJ2-5|-|TRBV6-5
CASSYRGLAKETQYF
TGTGCCAGCAGTTATCGTGGACTAGCGAAAGAGACCCAGTACTTC
>-|TRBJ1-6|-|TRBV7-9
CASSPRDNSPLHF
TGTGCCAGCAGCCCCCGGGATAATTCACCCCTCCACTTT
>-|TRBJ1-3|-|TRBV30
CAWSVLGSSGNTIYF
TGTGCCTGGAGTGTCTTGGGGAGCTCTGGAAACACCATATATTTT
>-|TRBJ1-6|-|TRBV18
CASSPPGQSGGSPLHF
TGTGCCAGCTCACCTCCAGGACAGTCTGGAGGATCACCCCTCCACTTT
>-|TRBJ1-1|few|TRBV11-2
CASSLGAIVHSEAFF
TGTGCCAGCAGCTTAGGGGCGATAGTACACTCTGAAGCTTTCTTT
>-|TRBJ2-7|few|TRBV2
CASSGAGDYEQYF
TGTGCCAGCAGTGGGGCAGGGGACTACGAGCAGTACTTC
>-|TRBJ1-2|-|TRBV11-2
CASSLAIDYGYTF
TGTGCCAGCAGCTTAGCCATTGACTATGGCTACACCTTC
>-|TRBJ2-3|-|TRBV6-1
CASSEGGSRTDTQYF
TGTGCCAGCAGTGAAGGCGGGTCCCGCACAGATACGCAGTATTTT
>-|TRBJ1-2|-|TRBV6-5
CASSSGADYGYTF
TGTGCCAGCAGTTCAGGGGCGGACTATGGCTACACCTTC
>-|TRBJ2-2|-|TRBV21-1
CASSKYRREANTGELFF
TGTGCCAGCAGCAAATATCGGCGGGAGGCGAACACCGGGGAGCTGTTTTTT
>TRBD2|TRBJ2-3|-|TRBV2
CASVSGGITDTQYF
TGTGCCTCCGTATCGGGGGGTATCACAGATACGCAGTATTTT
>TRBD2|TRBJ2-1|few|TRBV7-9
CASSLGSGETNNEQFF
TGTGCCAGCAGCTTAGGTAGCGGGGAGACCAACAATGAGCAGTTCTTC
>-|TRBJ1-5|-|TRBV2
CASRITGNQPQHF
TGTGCCAGCCGAATTACAGGGAATCAGCCCCAGCATTTT
>-|TRBJ2-7|-|TRBV11-3
CASSSQQGRSSEQYF
TGTGCCAGCAGTTCACAACAGGGGAGGAGTTCCGAGCAGTACTTC
>TRBD2|TRBJ2-2|-|TRBV5-1
CASSLDVAGGSGTGELFF
TGCGCCAGCAGCTTGGATGTAGCGGGAGGTAGTGGCACCGGGGAGCTGTTTTTT
>TRBD1|TRBJ1-5|-|TRBV3-1/TRBV3-2
CASSRQGHNQPQHF
TGTGCCAGCAGCAGACAGGGCCACAATCAGCCCCAGCATTTT
>-|TRBJ1-1|few|TRBV6-6
CASSYGDTEAFF
TGTGCCAGCAGTTATGGAGACACTGAAGCTTTCTTT
>-|TRBJ2-1|-|TRBV24-1
CATSDLSGSPHNEQFF
TGTGCCACCAGTGATTTGTCCGGGAGTCCCCACAATGAGCAGTTCTTC
>TRBD2|TRBJ2-3|-|TRBV28
CASSFTAGGYPDTQYF
TGTGCCAGCAGTTTTACCGCGGGGGGTTATCCAGATACGCAGTATTTT
>TRBD1|TRBJ1-2|few|TRBV9
CASSVGQGNYTF
TGTGCCAGCAGCGTAGGACAGGGGAACTACACCTTC
>TRBD2|TRBJ2-7|-|TRBV30
CAWSVTSASYEQYF
TGTGCCTGGAGTGTAACTAGCGCCTCCTACGAGCAGTACTTC
>-|TRBJ1-6|once|TRBV19
CASSRGTINSPLHF
TGTGCCAGTAGCCGGGGAACCATAAATTCACCCCTCCACTTT